This T cell receptor (beta chain) was captured by sequencing in a study of T cells in Graves' hyperthyroidism and ophthalmopathy. Regarding this clonotype: Its target is unknown.

Study results and caveats: Stable hyperthyroidism and ophthalmopathy were separated using 13 V-J signatures.

Amplification of TCR beta CDR3 regions used RNA as the template. The HTBI set primed first-round TCR CDR3 RT-PCR. From the multiplex PCR reads, TCRdb called clonotypes with MiXCR, one entry per CDR3 protein. The sample lists approximately 570,000 distinct CDR3 sequences; 15% to 20% were seen once. Exclusions: uncontrolled infection, other autoimmune disease, pregnancy, lactation. The PBMCs were taken from around 9.1 ml of fresh peripheral blood. CDR3 size: 22 residues. V lost 5 bases to trimming and J lost 0 bases; unmatched junction nucleotides: 22. Looked up from germline, CDR1 is LNHDA and CDR2 is SQIVND (reference sequence).

The chain recombines TRBV19 with TRBJ2-1; 10 bases align to TRBD2. Material: blood. The source is a man aged 40-49 years with Graves' ophthalmopathy. CDR3 loop: CASSPGSSGRYQHPFSYNEQFF. In nucleotides, the CDR3 is TGTGCCAGTAGTCCCGGCTCTAGCGGGAGATACCAGCACCCTTTCTCCTACAATGAGCAGTTCTTC.